Sequencing of this TCR beta chain was carried out in a study of shared clonotypes between healthy human individuals (dated by TCRdb to about 2020). With regard to the full study: The cohort included a few men and a couple of women between 18 and 49 years of age. For each donor, CD4 naive and CD4 memory were each run on three plates, CD8 naive on two plates, and CD8 memory on one plate. Blood TCR repertoires of five healthy adults were deeply sequenced to estimate repertoire size and the extent of clonotype sharing between individuals. To increase sequencing depth and limit assay-specific biases, different laboratories used diverse techniques to prepare libraries and sequence TCR repertoires. Each donor's leukapheresis produced roughly between roughly 0.85 and 9 billion PBMCs. Findings and caveats that apply to the study as a whole: Naive subsets generally had larger estimated clonotype richness than memory subsets did. Even with the large sequencing depth, rarefaction of the sorted-subset datasets indicated that sequencing was incomplete. Across several donors, 5% to 6% of naive CD4, approximately 3.6% of naive CD8, about 2.3% of memory CD4, and 0.4% of memory CD8 clonotypes were shared. Pairwise subsampling indicated that sequencing depth was expected to affect the degree of clonotype sharing among donors. The small number of donors limited the genetic and exposure-history diversity represented. Sampling was restricted to blood, and TCR repertoires in tissues likely differ from the TCR repertoires found in blood. Higher generation probabilities were observed for clonotypes shared by all four sorted-subset donors than for non-shared clonotypes.

From its cysteine to its phenylalanine, the CDR3 spans 14 amino acids. Only the CDR3 DNA stays, 42 bases, in frame from base 1. V is shortened by 6 bases, J by 4 bases, and the region joining them spans 12 bases. The CDR1 and CDR2 encoded by the germline V gene are MDHEN and SYDVKM. Healthy HIV-negative adults with no recently reported acute infections or vaccinations were included as donors. All donors were Caucasian adults living in Nashville, Tennessee, USA. CD4+ T cells were enriched through magnetic negative selection, after which naive cells were positively selected on CD45RA and the remaining negative fraction served as the memory subset. Blood was obtained by leukapheresis, after which PBMCs were separated by Ficoll-Histopaque density gradient centrifugation and cryopreserved in liquid nitrogen vapor phase. Analytical flow cytometry was used to check the purity and quantity of every magnetically sorted T cell population. Genomic DNA was isolated from every sorted fraction and measured by UV absorbance on a Nanodrop 2000c.

In the case of this clone: The clone's antigen remains unknown. Base qualities are missing; no much larger clone stands one base away.

Using the deep immunoSEQ assay, multiplex PCR amplified TCR CDR3 regions from genomic DNA. For each cell subset, the extracted genomic DNA was distributed evenly across all wells of several immunoSEQ 96-well plates, and each plate served as one replicate. For sorted subsets, around 0.2 ug of genomic DNA, equivalent to 30,000 or so T cell genomes, went into each replicate PCR. Purified libraries were quantified with a Qubit 3.0 fluorometer, sized on a Bioanalyzer 2100, and re-quantified with the KAPA Library Quantification kit. Every immunoSEQ 96-well plate was sequenced on a dedicated single-read 150-cycle Illumina NextSeq 550 flow cell. As for the authors' bioinformatics: Because only junctional sequences without quality scores were contained in the immunoSEQ output, filtering matching that applied to full-length reads could not be performed. To assign V/J genes and CDR3, sequences were annotated against IMGT germline references using PyIR, a Python wrapper for IgBLAST v1.9. Reads were filtered out if the reads had weak V/J assignments (E-value above 1e-6), no CDR3, stop codons, out-of-frame junctions, or ambiguous translated residues. V3J clonotypes were defined by identical inferred V gene, J gene, and CDR3 amino acid sequence. Percentage overlap between repertoires was computed as shared unique clonotypes divided by the size of the smaller repertoire. Repertoire richness was assessed with RTK rarefaction, the Chao1 estimator, and Recon v2.1 estimates of unobserved clonotypes. Generation probabilities were computed with OLGA for all TCRbeta clonotypes obtained by the gDNA method from four donors. Entries here come from immuneACCESS through TCRdb and include only in-frame sequences with V and J called. Some clones fail to appear in such tables; in the studies checked, an unresolved V gene covers under half of the shortfall, and the cause of the remainder is unknown. The DNA was the basis for D and trimming; V, J and clone size are from that table. The sample profile shows approximately 2.5 million clones; 93% of them were found once. The ten biggest clones cover 0.36% of the sample.

This receptor was taken from a young man in good health. Some clones in this sample may be carry-over from other donors' samples. Source material: naive CD4+ T cells from PBMCs. The cell subset or site label, read with the paper, signifies: CD45RA+ positively selected. The chain is encoded by TRBV28 joined to TRBJ1-4; no D gene call is confident. CDR3 reads: CASSLRAINEKLFF. The DNA reads TGTGCCAGCAGCCTTCGGGCCATTAATGAAAAACTGTTTTTT.